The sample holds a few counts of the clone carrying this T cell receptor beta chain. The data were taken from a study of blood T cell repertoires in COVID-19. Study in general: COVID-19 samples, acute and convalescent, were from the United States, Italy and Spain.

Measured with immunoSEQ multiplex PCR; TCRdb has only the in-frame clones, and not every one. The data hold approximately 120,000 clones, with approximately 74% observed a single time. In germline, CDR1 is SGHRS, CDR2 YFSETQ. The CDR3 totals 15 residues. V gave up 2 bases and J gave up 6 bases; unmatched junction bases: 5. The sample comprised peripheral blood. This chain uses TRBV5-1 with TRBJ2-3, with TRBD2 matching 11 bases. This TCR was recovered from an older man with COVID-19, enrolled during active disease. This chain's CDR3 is CASSFSGRAVDTQYF. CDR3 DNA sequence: TGCGCCAGCAGCTTTAGCGGGAGGGCCGTGGATACGCAGTATTTT. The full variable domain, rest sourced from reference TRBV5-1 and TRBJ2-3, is KAGVTQTPRYLIKTRGQQVTLSCSPISGHRSVSWYQQTPGQGLQFLFEYFSETQRNKGNFPGRFSGRQFSNSRSEMNVSTLELGDSALYLCASSFSGRAVDTQYFGPGTRLTVL.